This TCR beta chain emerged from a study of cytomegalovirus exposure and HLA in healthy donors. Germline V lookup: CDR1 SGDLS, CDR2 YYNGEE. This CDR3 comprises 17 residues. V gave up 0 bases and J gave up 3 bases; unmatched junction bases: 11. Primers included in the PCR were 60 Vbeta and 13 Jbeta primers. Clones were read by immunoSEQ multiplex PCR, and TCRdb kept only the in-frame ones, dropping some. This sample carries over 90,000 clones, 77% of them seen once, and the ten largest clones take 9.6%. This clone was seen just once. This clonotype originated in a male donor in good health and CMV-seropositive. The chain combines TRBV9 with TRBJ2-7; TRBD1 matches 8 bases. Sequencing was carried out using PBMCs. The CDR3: CASSVEYGTGGVYEQYF. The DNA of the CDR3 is TGTGCCAGCAGCGTAGAGTACGGAACAGGGGGTGTCTACGAGCAGTACTTC.